A selection of T cell receptor beta chains follows, all from one sample in a study of blood T cell repertoires in COVID-19. Assay used: immunoSEQ multiplex PCR; TCRdb lists only in-frame clones, some missing. This table holds around 200,000 clones, over 75% found once. Sequencing was done on a sample of peripheral blood. The source is a human donor with active or convalescent COVID-19. The donor label of this sample is uncertain. Each CDR3 is given with its conserved first and last residue. D genes are given only for firm matches. Size tells how often a clone was seen (once, few, many) or the class of an expanded clone, and some rows leave it out.

>TRBD1|TRBV7-2|TRBJ1-1|.
CASNPTWAGGAGFSTEAFF
TGTGCCAGCAACCCCACGTGGGCAGGGGGCGCAGGTTTTAGCACTGAAGCTTTCTTT
>TRBD1|TRBV4-3|TRBJ2-1|.
CASSQVGQGNYNEQFF
TGCGCCAGCAGCCAAGTTGGACAGGGGAATTACAATGAGCAGTTCTTC
>.|TRBV5-5|TRBJ2-1|.
CASSFLLSYNEQFF
TGTGCCAGCAGCTTTCTCCTCTCCTACAATGAGCAGTTCTTC
>TRBD2|TRBV7-3|TRBJ2-2|once
CASRQLAGDTGELFF
TGTGCCAGCAGGCAACTAGCGGGGGACACCGGGGAGCTGTTTTTT
>TRBD2|TRBV9|TRBJ2-7|.
CASSGGLAGDNYGQYF
TGTGCCAGCAGCGGGGGACTAGCGGGGGATAACTACGGACAGTACTTC
>.|TRBV7-8|TRBJ2-2|.
CASSLGRGYTGELFF
TGTGCCAGCAGCTTAGGGAGGGGATACACCGGGGAGCTGTTTTTT
>TRBD1|TRBV5-1|TRBJ1-1|.
CASSLSGTGGTEAFF
TGCGCCAGCAGCCTATCCGGGACAGGGGGCACTGAAGCTTTCTTT
>.|TRBV7-9|TRBJ2-7|.
CASSLGSGIEQYF
TGTGCCAGCAGCTTAGGCTCGGGGATCGAGCAGTACTTC
>.|TRBV12-5|TRBJ2-5|few
CASGPGMSETQYF
TGTGCTAGTGGCCCAGGGATGAGTGAGACCCAGTACTTC
>.|TRBV19|TRBJ1-4|.
CASNERATNEKLFF
TGTGCCAGCAACGAACGGGCAACTAATGAAAAACTGTTTTTT
>TRBD1|TRBV5-4|TRBJ2-5|once
CASTSQSGTVWGETQYF
TGTGCCAGCACCTCCCAATCCGGGACAGTGTGGGGGGAGACCCAGTACTTC
>.|TRBV3-1/TRBV3-2|TRBJ2-3|.
CASSQDRSDTQYF
TGTGCCAGCAGCCAAGATCGGTCAGATACGCAGTATTTT
>TRBD2|TRBV20-1|TRBJ2-1|.
CSASRDYYNEQFF
TGCAGTGCTAGTCGGGACTATTACAATGAGCAGTTCTTC
>TRBD2|TRBV27|TRBJ2-4|.
CASSPKSSGRSKNIQYF
TGTGCCAGCAGTCCGAAATCTAGCGGGAGGTCCAAAAACATTCAGTACTTC
>.|TRBV18|TRBJ1-5|.
CASSPGGRPTQHF
TGTGCCAGCTCACCGGGGGGTAGACCTACCCAGCATTTT
>TRBD1|TRBV6-5|TRBJ2-7|.
CASEVRTQDRGLDF
TGTGCCAGCGAGGTCCGGACGCAGGACAGGGGTTTGGACTTC
>TRBD1|TRBV12-5|TRBJ2-1|.
CASGLSDRALDNEQFF
TGTGCTAGTGGTTTGTCCGACAGGGCATTGGACAATGAGCAGTTCTTC
>TRBD2|TRBV4-2|TRBJ2-7|.
CASSQSSGRAGSYEQYF
TGTGCCAGCAGCCAAAGTAGCGGGAGGGCCGGTTCCTACGAGCAGTACTTC
>.|TRBV5-1|TRBJ2-7|.
CASSLGGGGRGYEQYF
TGCGCCAGCAGCTTGGGGGGTGGTGGCAGGGGATACGAGCAGTACTTC
>TRBD2|TRBV3-1/TRBV3-2|TRBJ2-3|few
CASSQVLWASGKITDTQYF
TGTGCCAGCAGCCAAGTCCTCTGGGCTAGCGGCAAAATCACAGATACGCAGTATTTT
>TRBD2|TRBV7-6|TRBJ2-3|.
CASSPGGLASDTQYF
TGTGCCAGCAGTCCAGGGGGACTAGCCTCAGATACGCAGTATTTT
>.|TRBV7-6|TRBJ1-1|.
CASSLYRGNTEAFF
TGTGCCAGCAGCTTATATAGGGGGAATACTGAAGCTTTCTTT